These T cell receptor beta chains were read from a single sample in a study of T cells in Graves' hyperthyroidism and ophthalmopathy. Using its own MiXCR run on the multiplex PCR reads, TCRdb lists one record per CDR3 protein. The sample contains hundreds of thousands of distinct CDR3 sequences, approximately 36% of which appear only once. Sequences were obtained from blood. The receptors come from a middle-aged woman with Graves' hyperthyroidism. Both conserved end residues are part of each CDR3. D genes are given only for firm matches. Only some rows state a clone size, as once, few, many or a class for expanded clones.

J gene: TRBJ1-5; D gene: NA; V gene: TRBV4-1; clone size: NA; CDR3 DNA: TGCGCCAGCAGCCCGGATTCGTATCAGCCCCAGCATTTT; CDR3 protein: CASSPDSYQPQHF
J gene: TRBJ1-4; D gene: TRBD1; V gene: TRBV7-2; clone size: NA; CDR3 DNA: TGTGCCAGCAGCTTAGCGGGGCCAGGGGGCGTAAATGAAAAACTGTTTTTT; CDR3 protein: CASSLAGPGGVNEKLFF
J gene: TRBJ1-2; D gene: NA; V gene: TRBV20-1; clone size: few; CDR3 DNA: TGCAGTGCTCCCTACAGGGCTAACTATGGCTACACCTTC; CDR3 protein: CSAPYRANYGYTF
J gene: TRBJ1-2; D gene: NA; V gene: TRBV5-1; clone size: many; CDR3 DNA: TGCGCCAGCAGCTTCCAAGACGGAGGCTATGGCTACACCTTC; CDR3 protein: CASSFQDGGYGYTF
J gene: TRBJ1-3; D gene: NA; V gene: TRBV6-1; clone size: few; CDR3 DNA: TGTGCCAGCAGTGAAGGGACCAACTCTGGAAACACCATATATTTT; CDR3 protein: CASSEGTNSGNTIYF
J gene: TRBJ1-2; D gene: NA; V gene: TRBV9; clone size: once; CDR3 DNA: TGCGCCAGCAGCCAAGTCGGGACGAAGACTAACTATGGCTACACCTTC; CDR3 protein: CASSQVGTKTNYGYTF
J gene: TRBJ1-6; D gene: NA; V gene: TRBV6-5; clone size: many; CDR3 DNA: TGTGCCAGCACCGGGCTCTCAGGATCCCCCCTCCACTTT; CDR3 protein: CASTGLSGSPLHF
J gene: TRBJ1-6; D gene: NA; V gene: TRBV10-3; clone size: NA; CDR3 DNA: TGTGCCATCAGTGTTGGAAACACCAGTGGGTCCCTCCACTTT; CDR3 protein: CAISVGNTSGSLHF
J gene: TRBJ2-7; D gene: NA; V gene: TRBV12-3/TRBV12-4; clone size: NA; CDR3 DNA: TGTGCCAGCAGTTTAGCTGGGACGGTCTCCTACGAGCAGTACTTC; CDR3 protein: CASSLAGTVSYEQYF
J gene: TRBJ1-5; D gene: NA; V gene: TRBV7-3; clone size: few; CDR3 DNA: TGTGCCAGCAGCTTGGACGGGGGCATGGGCAATCAGCCCCAGCATTTT; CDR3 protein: CASSLDGGMGNQPQHF
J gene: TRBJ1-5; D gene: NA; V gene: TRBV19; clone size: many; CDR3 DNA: TGTGCCAGTAGTCTAATTAGCAATCAGCCCCAGCATTTT; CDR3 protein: CASSLISNQPQHF
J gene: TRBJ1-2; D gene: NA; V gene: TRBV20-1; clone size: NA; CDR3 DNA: TGCAGTGCTAGCAAAACCTGGGGGGGGGACCCCCCTGGCTACACCTTC; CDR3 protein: CSASKTWGGDPPGYTF
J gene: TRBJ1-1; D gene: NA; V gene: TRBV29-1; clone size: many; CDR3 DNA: TGCAGCGTTGAACCTGTTGGAGGGGTGGACACTGAAGCTTTCTTT; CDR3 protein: CSVEPVGGVDTEAFF
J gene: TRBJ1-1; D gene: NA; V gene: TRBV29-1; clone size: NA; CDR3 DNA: TGCAGCGCGGGACATTTAGGGCTGAACACTGAAGCTTTCTTT; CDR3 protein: CSAGHLGLNTEAFF